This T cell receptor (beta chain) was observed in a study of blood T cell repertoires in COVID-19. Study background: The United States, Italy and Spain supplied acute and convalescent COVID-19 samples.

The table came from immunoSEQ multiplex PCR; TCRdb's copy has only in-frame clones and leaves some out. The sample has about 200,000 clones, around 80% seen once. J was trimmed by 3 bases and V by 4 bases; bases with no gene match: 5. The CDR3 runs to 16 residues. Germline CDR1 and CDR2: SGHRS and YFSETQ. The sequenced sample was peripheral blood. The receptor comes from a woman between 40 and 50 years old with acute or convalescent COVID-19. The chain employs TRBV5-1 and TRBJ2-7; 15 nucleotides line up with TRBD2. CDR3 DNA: TGCGCCAGCAGCACCGGGACTAGCGGGGGGTTCTACGAGCAGTACTTC. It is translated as CASSTGTSGGFYEQYF.